These 15 T cell receptor beta chains were sequenced from one sample in a study of cytomegalovirus exposure and HLA in healthy donors. 13 Jbeta primers and 60 Vbeta primers were used for the PCR. Only in-frame clones appear in the TCRdb table, and some are missing; sequencing was by immunoSEQ multiplex PCR. The table shows 120,000 or so clones, with around 72% occurring only once. The specimen sequenced was PBMCs. These receptors all come from a woman between 50 and 59 years old in good health and CMV-seropositive.

This clone was counted a few times. This chain uses TRBV6-1 with TRBJ1-4, with D unresolved. Germline assignment: CDR1 MNHNS and CDR2 SASEGT. This CDR3 has 16 amino acids. V lost 4 bases, J lost 3 bases, and 15 bases lay in between. The CDR3 DNA follows: TGTGCCAGCAGTGCGTTCCGCGCGGGAGCTAATGAAAAACTGTTTTTT. It is translated as CASSAFRAGANEKLFF.

This clone occurred a few times. The CDR3 region is CASSPQGASRETQYF. DNA for the CDR3: TGTGCCAGCAGTCCCCAGGGGGCTAGCAGAGAGACCCAGTACTTC. The V gene is TRBV11-3, the J gene TRBJ2-5, with 8 bases identical to TRBD1. Germline-derived CDR1 and CDR2 are SGHNT and YENEEA. CDR3 length: 15 amino acids. V was pared by 6 bases and J by 4 bases, with 10 bases of the junction left unmatched.

This clone was seen a few times. The gene calls are TRBV6-5 and TRBJ2-1, with D perhaps TRBD1 (6 bases). The CDR3 contains 11 residues. Germline loops: CDR1 MNHEY, CDR2 SVGAGI. V was cut by 6 bases and J by 10 bases, with 10 bases left in between. The CDR3 DNA sequence: TGTGCCAGCAGCTACACAGGGGAGCAGTTCTTC. It codes for CASSYTGEQFF.

The gene calls are TRBV2 and TRBJ1-6; 9 positions match TRBD1. The germline V gene has CDR1 SNHLY and CDR2 FYNNEI. CDR3 length: 14 amino acids. V shed 5 bases, J shed 10 bases, and the junction held 6 bases outside the gene matches. This CDR3 is CASSPGTGRSPLHF. The CDR3 DNA follows: TGTGCCAGCAGTCCCGGGACAGGGAGATCACCCCTCCACTTT.

The chain carries TRBV6-5 and TRBJ2-3; tentatively, D is TRBD2 (5 bases). The CDR3 contains 13 residues. V was cut by 8 bases and J by 11 bases, with 20 bases left in between. In germline, CDR1 is MNHEY, CDR2 SVGAGI. The CDR3: CASGFSEGGRQYF. The CDR3 DNA reads as TGTGCCAGCGGCTTCTCCGAGGGTGGGAGGCAGTATTTT.

As concerns this clone: Relative to the germline gene, one junction end is altered; a read error may explain this. This chain connects TRBV7-9 to TRBJ2-3, with D uncertain. Germline assignment: CDR1 SEHNR and CDR2 FQNEAQ (reference sequence). The CDR3 has 15 residues. The CDR3 nucleotides read TGTGCCAGCAGCTTAACCGTCGCCTTCACAAATACGCAGTATTTT. Amino acids: CASSLTVAFTNTQYF.

The rearrangement links TRBV5-6 to TRBJ2-1, with D maybe TRBD2 (5 bases). With 0 bases removed from V and 8 bases from J, the gap between germline ends came to 6 bases. The length of the CDR3 is 12 residues. Germline V gene sequence: CDR1 SGHDT, CDR2 YYEEEE. CDR3 protein: CASSLGGDEQFF. The CDR3 coding sequence is TGTGCCAGCAGCTTGGGGGGAGATGAGCAGTTCTTC.

In its sample, this clone was seen once. The V gene is TRBV7-9, the J gene TRBJ1-2; possible D gene TRBD1, 5 bases. The V end was cut by 1 base, the J end by 3 bases, with 15 bases between. CDR1 SEHNR and CDR2 FQNEAQ come from the germline V gene (reference sequence). The CDR3 extends over 16 amino acids. In nucleotides, the CDR3 is TGTGCCAGCAGCTTAGTGGGGGTGTCGGGGGACTATGGCTACACCTTC. It yields the protein CASSLVGVSGDYGYTF.

The chain links TRBV7-9 to TRBJ2-7; D is perhaps TRBD1 (5 bases). This CDR3 region has 14 residues. Germline V gene sequence: CDR1 SEHNR, CDR2 FQNEAQ (reference sequence). Trimming took off 3 bases at V and 7 bases at J, with 16 bases between the two ends. CDR3 DNA: TGTGCCAGCAGCTTTAAGGGGTCCCCTAGGGAGCAGTACTTC. Its translation is CASSFKGSPREQYF. The complete variable domain, with remaining parts taken from reference TRBV7-9 and TRBJ2-7, reads DTGVSQNPRHKITKRGQNVTFRCDPISEHNRLYWYRQTLGQGPEFLTYFQNEAQLEKSRLLSDRFSAERPKGSFSTLEIQRTEQGDSAMYLCASSFKGSPREQYFGPGTRLTVT.

The chain carries TRBV5-1 and TRBJ2-5; unclear D gene. The CDR3 covers 13 residues. Trimming cost V 0 bases and J 1 base, with 4 bases left between them. The V gene's germline CDR1 is SGHRS and CDR2 YFSETQ. The CDR3, as DNA: TGCGCCAGCAGCTTGGGCAGCCAAGAGACCCAGTACTTC. As protein: CASSLGSQETQYF.

The chain combines TRBV30 with TRBJ2-3; no firm D call. V lost 1 base and J 1 base, leaving 6 bases between the germline ends. Germline CDR1 is GTSNPN and CDR2 is SVGIG (reference sequence). The CDR3 is made up of 13 amino acids. CDR3 DNA: TGTGCCTGGAGTGGGTCGGGCACAGATACGCAGTATTTT. Amino acid sequence: CAWSGSGTDTQYF.

The chain employs TRBV11-1 and TRBJ2-7, with TRBD2 as a possible D gene (6 bases). Trimming took off 1 base at V and 6 bases at J, with 13 bases between the two ends. This CDR3 spans 14 amino acids. Germline V gene data show CDR1 as SGHAT and CDR2 as FQDESV (reference sequence). CDR3 residues: CASSLGRAEAEQYF. In DNA, the CDR3 is TGTGCCAGCAGCTTAGGGAGGGCTGAAGCCGAGCAGTACTTC. Supplemented by reference TRBV11-1 and TRBJ2-7, the full variable domain reads EAEVAQSPRYKITEKSQAVAFWCDPISGHATLYWYRQILGQGPELLVQFQDESVVDDSQLPKDRFSAERLKGVDSTLKIQPAELGDSAMYLCASSLGRAEAEQYFGPGTRLTVT.

The chain couples TRBV18 to TRBJ2-7; weak D call: TRBD2 (5 bases). Trimming pared 2 bases from V and 3 bases from J, leaving 5 bases between. There are 12 residues in the CDR3. Germline V gene data show CDR1 as KGHSH and CDR2 as LQKENI. The CDR3 bases are TGTGCCAGCTCACCAGGACTCTACGAGCAGTACTTC. Encoded protein: CASSPGLYEQYF.

CDR3 sequence reads: CASSFRTGDQETQYF. The CDR3, as DNA: TGCGCCAGCAGCTTTCGGACAGGGGACCAAGAGACCCAGTACTTC. The chain joins TRBV5-1 to TRBJ2-5; TRBD1 aligns across 9 bases. Germline CDR1 reads SGHRS; CDR2 reads YFSETQ. After removal of 2 bases from V and 0 bases from J, the junction contained 2 bases not matched to a gene. This CDR3 is built from 15 residues.

This CDR3 reads CAWESGTSGYEQYF. The CDR3 DNA sequence: TGTGCCTGGGAGTCCGGGACTAGCGGTTACGAGCAGTACTTC. The chain joins TRBV30 to TRBJ2-7; TRBD2 aligns across 11 bases. After removal of 5 bases from V and 4 bases from J, the junction contained 7 bases not matched to a gene. Germline CDR1 GTSNPN, CDR2 SVGIG (reference sequence). The CDR3 is 14 residues long.